This record covers a single T cell receptor beta chain. The data derive from a study of T cells in severe cutaneous drug reactions. In germline, CDR1 is MGHRA, CDR2 YSYEKL. The CDR3 consists of 15 residues. Bulk and single-cell libraries used iRepertoire multiplex PCR with TCR subtype-specific primers. TCRdb reworked the multiplex PCR reads into one entry per CDR3 protein, no DNA. The sample holds tens of thousands of distinct CDR3 sequences. Carbamazepine had induced Stevens-Johnson syndrome or toxic epidermal necrolysis in the sequenced donors. Source material: PBMCs. The gene calls are TRBV4-1 and TRBJ2-1. The sequence came from a human donor with toxic epidermal necrolysis, a severe cutaneous drug reaction. CDR3 region: CASSGATSSYNEQFF.